What follows are 29 T cell receptor beta chains derived from one specimen sequenced in a study of T cell clones after liver transplantation. The repertoire was sequenced with immunoSEQ multiplex PCR; TCRdb's copy has only in-frame clones and lacks some. The sample lists about 120,000 clones; 90% were seen once. Material: CD4+ T cells from blood, obtained 12 months after liver transplant. These receptor sequences come from a human patient who received a liver transplant. Some T cells may have originated in the graft donor.

The J gene is TRBJ2-3, the V gene TRBV11-3; TRBD2 matches at 10 bases. The germline V gene has CDR1 SGHNT and CDR2 YENEEA. The CDR3 has 16 residues. Trimming at V came to 5 bases and at J to 2 bases, leaving 7 bases not matched to a gene. The CDR3 region has the DNA TGTGCCAGCAGCGCTGGGACTAGCGAATACACAGATACGCAGTATTTT. Translated: CASSAGTSEYTDTQYF.

CDR3 coding DNA: TGTGCCAGCAGTTTATCAGGCCCCGGGTCCTACAATGAGCAGTTCTTC. Protein product: CASSLSGPGSYNEQFF. The chain employs TRBV28 and TRBJ2-1; D uncertain. V was cut by 1 base and J by 1 base, with 11 bases left in between. The CDR3 has 16 amino acids. From germline, CDR1 is MDHEN and CDR2 SYDVKM. Looking up the rest from reference TRBV28 and TRBJ2-1 gives the full variable domain: DVKVTQSSRYLVKRTGEKVFLECVQDMDHENMFWYRQDPGLGLRLIYFSYDVKMKEKGDIPEGYSVSREKKERFSLILESASTNQTSMYLCASSLSGPGSYNEQFFGPGTRLTVL.

This clone was detected a few times. V usage is TRBV2 and J usage is TRBJ1-1; 8 bases are shared with TRBD1. J lost 5 bases, V lost 5 bases, and 4 bases had no gene match. The germline V gene has CDR1 SNHLY and CDR2 FYNNEI. This CDR3 region has 13 residues. The DNA for the CDR3 is TGTGCCAGCAGTAAACAGGGGGAAACTGAAGCTTTCTTT. It codes for CASSKQGETEAFF.

This clone was seen only once. This chain uses TRBV7-8 with TRBJ2-3; D possibly corresponds to TRBD1 (6 bases). Germline V gene sequence: CDR1 SGHVS, CDR2 FQNEAQ. The CDR3 is made up of 15 amino acids. V was clipped by 1 base and J by 3 bases, with 11 bases between them. The CDR3 sequence is CASSLGTGRTDTQYF. CDR3 in DNA: TGTGCCAGCAGCTTAGGTACAGGGCGGACAGATACGCAGTATTTT.

In this sample, this clone turned up once. This chain joins TRBV7-6 and TRBJ2-5; TRBD1 aligns across 7 bases. Losses at the gene ends were 5 bases for V and 7 bases for J; bases not matched to a gene: 7. This CDR3 spans 13 amino acids. Per germline, CDR1 SGHVS and CDR2 FNYEAQ. For the CDR3, the DNA is TGTGCCAGCAGCGGCGACAGGGAAGCGACCCAGTACTTC. This translates into CASSGDREATQYF.

This chain joins TRBV14 and TRBJ1-4; D is undetermined. There are 15 residues in the CDR3. V lost 0 bases and J lost 7, with 12 bases in between. Germline loops: CDR1 SGHDN, CDR2 FVKESK. CDR3 residues: CASSQEDGLGEKLFF. CDR3 sequence (DNA): TGTGCCAGCAGCCAAGAGGACGGTTTAGGTGAAAAACTGTTTTTT. The variable domain in full, completed from reference TRBV14 and TRBJ1-4, reads EAGVTQFPSHSVIEKGQTVTLRCDPISGHDNLYWYRRVMGKEIKFLLHFVKESKQDESGMPNNRFLAERTGGTYSTLKVQPAELEDSGVYFCASSQEDGLGEKLFFGSGTQLSVL.

A few counts support this clone. The CDR3 loop reads CASNPIAGAQETQYF. The CDR3 DNA reads as TGTGCCAGCAATCCAATAGCGGGAGCCCAAGAGACCCAGTACTTC. This chain uses TRBV6-1 with TRBJ2-5, with 9 bases fitting TRBD2. V gave up 7 bases and J gave up 1 base; unmatched junction bases: 7. The CDR3 contains 15 residues. Germline CDR1 and CDR2: MNHNS and SASEGT.

This rearrangement joins TRBV6-6 to TRBJ2-7; 11 bases agree with TRBD2. CDR1 is MNHNY, CDR2 SVGAGI, per germline (reference sequence). This CDR3 contains 15 residues. V shed 5 bases, J shed 4 bases, and the junction held 7 bases outside the gene matches. The CDR3 reads CASSQRLAGRYEQYF. CDR3 DNA sequence: TGTGCCAGCAGTCAGAGACTAGCGGGACGTTACGAGCAGTACTTC.

The count of this clone is one. The chain couples TRBV4-2 to TRBJ1-5; D remains ambiguous. Trimming removed 0 bases at V and 2 bases at J, with 5 bases between. CDR3 length: 14 residues. The germline CDR1 and CDR2 sequences are LGHNA and YNFKEQ. DNA for the CDR3: TGTGCCAGCAGCCAAGAGTACGGCAATCAGCCCCAGCATTTT. This sequence encodes CASSQEYGNQPQHF.

The chain joins TRBV12-5 to TRBJ2-1, with 7 bases lining up with TRBD2. This CDR3 spans 16 amino acids. CDR1 is LGHNT, CDR2 FRNRAP, per germline. The V and J ends lost 0 bases and 6 bases, in that order; junction bases with no gene match: 8. This CDR3 reads CASGLVRQPGGNEQFF. The DNA of the CDR3 is TGTGCTAGTGGTTTGGTACGGCAGCCGGGGGGCAATGAGCAGTTCTTC.

The V call is TRBV27, the J call TRBJ1-5, with a tentative D call TRBD1 (5 bases). The length of the CDR3 is 16 residues. The germline V and J ends were trimmed by 3 bases and 0 bases, with 12 bases remaining between them. Germline CDR1 reads MNHEY; CDR2 reads SMNVEV (reference sequence). The DNA of the CDR3 is TGTGCCAGCAGTTTGTGGGGCGGAAATAGCAATCAGCCCCAGCATTTT. Protein: CASSLWGGNSNQPQHF.

The rearrangement links TRBV19 to TRBJ2-7; weak D call: TRBD1 (6 bases). CDR1 and CDR2 from the germline V gene are LNHDA and SQIVND (reference sequence). The CDR3 is made up of 15 amino acids. Trimming took 1 base from V and 0 from J, leaving 10 bases between them. CDR3 protein: CASSIAGRGSYEQYF. Written as DNA, the CDR3 is TGTGCCAGTAGTATAGCCGGCAGGGGCTCCTACGAGCAGTACTTC.

The chain is built from TRBV7-3 and TRBJ1-5; the match to TRBD1 covers 7 bases. Germline V gives CDR1 SGHTA, CDR2 FQGTGA. Germline trimming cut 5 bases from V and 3 bases from J; bases unmatched to any gene: 4. This CDR3 region has 14 residues. In nucleotides, the CDR3 is TGTGCCAGCAGCCCGACAGGGTTCAATCAGCCCCAGCATTTT. Its translation is CASSPTGFNQPQHF.

This clone was seen only once. This chain links TRBV29-1 with TRBJ2-3, with D perhaps matching TRBD1 or TRBD2 (5 bases each). CDR1 and CDR2 from the germline V gene are SQVTM and ANQGSEA. This CDR3 comprises 12 residues. Trimming removed 4 bases from V and 0 bases from J, with 5 bases in between. The CDR3 DNA reads as TGCAGCGTTGGGGACAGCACAGATACGCAGTATTTT. It encodes CSVGDSTDTQYF.

V usage is TRBV10-1 and J usage is TRBJ2-1; 11 nucleotides agree with TRBD2. The CDR3 has 16 amino acids. The ends lost 0 bases at V and 10 bases at J; junction bases unmatched: 8. CDR1 and CDR2 (germline): WNHNN, SYGVQD (reference sequence). The CDR3 bases are TGCGCCAGCAGTGAGTCTTTTGGACTAGCGGGTGGAGAGCAGTTCTTC. Translated, it gives CASSESFGLAGGEQFF.

This chain joins TRBV13 and TRBJ2-3; 10 bases line up with TRBD2. Germline lookup yields CDR1 PRHDT and CDR2 FYEKMQ (reference sequence). The CDR3 consists of 13 residues. The V and J ends lost 4 bases and 8 bases, in that order; junction bases with no gene match: 3. CDR3 in amino acids: CASSSTSGSTQYF. The CDR3 DNA follows: TGTGCCAGCAGCTCGACTAGCGGGTCTACGCAGTATTTT.

V and J are TRBV5-4 and TRBJ2-3; 14 bases fit TRBD2. The CDR3 totals 17 residues. J gave up 7 bases and V 0 bases, and 7 bases lay outside the gene matches. Looked up from germline, CDR1 is SGHNT and CDR2 is YYREEE (reference sequence). This CDR3 is CASSLGTSGRSTNTQYF. As DNA, the CDR3 is TGTGCCAGCAGCTTGGGGACTAGCGGGAGGAGCACGAATACGCAGTATTTT.

The rearrangement links TRBV19 to TRBJ2-3; 10 bases are a match to TRBD2. The CDR3 extends over 16 amino acids. Unmatched junction bases numbered 6, after V lost 6 bases and J lost 0 bases. Germline lookup yields CDR1 LNHDA and CDR2 SQIVND (reference sequence). Here the CDR3 reads CASRSSGGPSTDTQYF. The CDR3 DNA reads TGTGCCAGTAGATCTAGCGGGGGACCCAGCACAGATACGCAGTATTTT.

The chain carries TRBV5-6 and TRBJ2-3, with 7 bases lining up with TRBD2. Trimming cost V 4 bases and J 1 base; bases outside gene matches: 6. CDR1 and CDR2 (germline): SGHDT, YYEEEE. The CDR3 loop spans 15 amino acids. Written as DNA, the CDR3 is TGTGCCAGCAGCCTCGGGACTATAGGCACAGATACGCAGTATTTT. This encodes CASSLGTIGTDTQYF.

This sequence joins TRBV5-1 and TRBJ2-5; 10 bases align to TRBD2. CDR1 and CDR2 (germline): SGHRS, YFSETQ. The trim removed 3 bases at V and 6 bases at J, leaving 14 bases unmatched. The CDR3 runs 17 residues. Written as DNA, the CDR3 is TGCGCCAGCAGCTCGGCAGGAATAGCGGGAGGCGGACAGACCCAGTACTTC. This codes for CASSSAGIAGGGQTQYF.

This chain joins TRBV11-3 and TRBJ2-7; the match to TRBD1 covers 8 bases. Looked up from germline, CDR1 is SGHNT and CDR2 is YENEEA. Losses at the gene ends were 7 bases for V and 2 bases for J; bases not matched to a gene: 7. This CDR3 has 14 amino acids. CDR3 in DNA: TGTGCCAGCACGCCGTCACAGGGGGCCTACGAGCAGTACTTC. It encodes CASTPSQGAYEQYF.

Concerning this clone: An end of the junction does not agree with germline; a read error may underlie this. V and J are TRBV27 and TRBJ1-2; D might be TRBD1 (5 bases). The germline V gene encodes CDR1 MNHEY and CDR2 SMNVEV (reference sequence). This CDR3 region has 15 residues. DNA of the CDR3: TGTGCCAGCAGTTTATCGGTTCAGGGATTCTATAGCTACACCTTC. The encoded protein is CASSLSVQGFYSYTF.

V usage is TRBV29-1 and J usage is TRBJ2-7; D is possibly TRBD2 (6 bases). Germline V gene data show CDR1 as SQVTM and CDR2 as ANQGSEA. V was trimmed by 7 bases and J by 7 bases, leaving 14 bases between them. The CDR3 consists of 11 residues. CDR3 region: CSAAEAGEQYF. CDR3 coding DNA: TGCAGCGCTGCTGAGGCGGGGGAGCAGTACTTC.

The rearrangement uses TRBV7-2 and TRBJ2-7; maybe TRBD1 (6 bases). V was shortened by 6 bases and J by 3 bases, with 9 bases between the two germline ends. Per germline, CDR1 SGHTA and CDR2 FQGNSA. CDR3 length: 12 amino acids. The CDR3 DNA sequence: TGTGCCAGCAGAGAGACAGGCTACGAGCAGTACTTC. This encodes CASRETGYEQYF.

The rearrangement joins TRBV6-5 to TRBJ1-2, with 7 bases aligning to TRBD1. Germline V gene lookup returns CDR1 MNHEY and CDR2 SVGAGI. The CDR3 length is 15 residues. V was pared by 4 bases and J by 2 bases, with 7 bases of the junction left unmatched. The CDR3 nucleotides are TGTGCCAGCAGTTCTCGAACGGGACAGAACTATGGCTACACCTTC. Translated: CASSSRTGQNYGYTF.

The chain combines TRBV18 with TRBJ2-1; a possible D gene is TRBD1 (6 bases). Trimming shortened V by 0 bases and J by 8 bases, and 14 bases separated the two germline ends. Germline CDR1 KGHSH, CDR2 LQKENI. CDR3 length equals 15 residues. The CDR3 DNA reads as TGTGCCAGCTCACCACCTTCCAGGGGTGATCATGAGCAGTTCTTC. It yields the protein CASSPPSRGDHEQFF. Filled out from reference TRBV18 and TRBJ2-1, the complete variable domain reads NAGVMQNPRHLVRRRGQEARLRCSPMKGHSHVYWYRQLPEEGLKFMVYLQKENIIDESGMPKERFSAEFPKEGPSILRIQQVVRGDSAAYFCASSPPSRGDHEQFFGPGTRLTVL.

Turning to this clone: Other DNA sequences from this sample encode an identical CDR3 as well. The chain combines TRBV28 with TRBJ2-7; 9 bases agree with TRBD2. Germline V gives CDR1 MDHEN, CDR2 SYDVKM. The V and J ends lost 4 bases and 2 bases, in that order; junction bases with no gene match: 3. The CDR3 loop spans 14 amino acids. CDR3 sequence reads: CASSSPSGTYEQYF. The CDR3 coding sequence is TGTGCCAGCAGTTCCCCTAGCGGGACCTACGAGCAGTACTTC.

The rearrangement links TRBV5-4 to TRBJ2-1; TRBD2 matches 7 bases. V lost 0 bases and J lost 0; bases outside the gene matches: 6. The CDR3 extends over 17 amino acids. Per the germline V gene, CDR1 is SGHNT and CDR2 is YYREEE (reference sequence). The CDR3 sequence is CASSLGSGVGSYNEQFF. The CDR3 nucleotides are TGTGCCAGCAGCTTGGGAAGCGGGGTGGGCTCCTACAATGAGCAGTTCTTC.

The J gene is TRBJ2-7, the V gene TRBV15; no reliable D call. V dropped 0 bases and J dropped 4 bases, with 7 bases sitting between them. The CDR3 loop spans 13 amino acids. Looked up from germline, CDR1 is LNHNV and CDR2 is YYDKDF (reference sequence). The CDR3 DNA reads TGTGCCACCAGCAGAGACAGATCATACGAGCAGTACTTC. Translating gives CATSRDRSYEQYF.